One and the same sample provided the 22 T cell receptor beta chains below, sequenced in a study of T cells in Graves' hyperthyroidism and ophthalmopathy. Amplification of TCR beta CDR3 regions was performed using RNA transcripts as template. A first-round RT-PCR of the TCR CDR3 used the HTBI primer set. TCRdb analysed the multiplex PCR reads with MiXCR anew, one entry per CDR3 protein. The sample lists over 300,000 distinct CDR3 sequences; roughly 13% were seen once. The sequenced material came from blood. These receptors were collected from a woman in her sixties or seventies with Graves' hyperthyroidism.

In this sample, this clonotype turned up many times. The rearrangement joins TRBV20-1 to TRBJ2-5, with 11 bases fitting TRBD1. Germline V gene data show CDR1 as DFQATT and CDR2 as SNEGSKA (reference sequence). This CDR3 is 14 amino acids long. V was pared by 3 bases and J by 4 bases, with 4 bases of the junction left unmatched. CDR3: CSASWTGGRETQYF. CDR3 nucleotides: TGCAGTGCTAGCTGGACAGGGGGCAGAGAGACCCAGTACTTC.

The chain joins TRBV19 to TRBJ1-5, with 9 bases lining up with TRBD1. The CDR3 is made up of 16 amino acids. Germline trimming cut 5 bases from V and 7 bases from J; bases unmatched to any gene: 12. Germline-derived CDR1 and CDR2 are LNHDA and SQIVND (reference sequence). CDR3 sequence reads: CASSPPRDREGQPQHF. The CDR3 nucleotides read TGTGCCAGTAGTCCCCCCCGGGACAGGGAGGGACAGCCCCAGCATTTT.

This clonotype appeared a few times. CDR3 sequence (DNA): TGTGCCAGCAGCTTAACTGGCCTAGAAGTCCACGAGCAGTACTTC. Translation: CASSLTGLEVHEQYF. The chain employs TRBV7-3 and TRBJ2-7, with D unresolved. The V gene lost 0 bases and the J gene lost 5 bases, with 14 bases spanning the gap. CDR3 size: 15 residues. Germline loops: CDR1 SGHTA, CDR2 FQGTGA.

This clonotype appeared a few times. The chain employs TRBV19 and TRBJ1-5; D gene uncertain. In germline, CDR1 is LNHDA, CDR2 SQIVND (reference sequence). The germline V and J ends were trimmed by 5 bases and 4 bases, with 12 bases remaining between them. The CDR3 loop spans 14 amino acids. CDR3 bases: TGTGCCAGTAGTTATAGGGAAACGAATCAGCCCCAGCATTTT. Amino acids: CASSYRETNQPQHF.

As regards this clonotype: An end of the junction differs from the germline gene, which may be a read error. The chain employs TRBV5-1 and TRBJ2-1; D unresolved. The CDR3 has 14 amino acids. Looked up from germline, CDR1 is SGHRS and CDR2 is YFSETQ. The CDR3 sequence: CANSLVPTYNEQFF. In nucleotides, the CDR3 is TGCGCCAACAGCTTGGTCCCCACCTACAATGAGCAGTTCTTC.

There are many counts of this clonotype. The chain joins TRBV10-2 to TRBJ2-7, with no clear D. Trimming cost V 0 bases and J 3 bases, with 6 bases left between them. This CDR3 spans 13 amino acids. The V gene's germline CDR1 is WSHSY and CDR2 SAAADI. As DNA, the CDR3 is TGCGCCAGCAGTGAGTCGCCAGACTACGAGCAGTACTTC. Translation: CASSESPDYEQYF.

This clonotype showed up many times. The rearrangement uses TRBV29-1 and TRBJ1-2; tentatively, D is TRBD1 (5 bases). The germline V gene has CDR1 SQVTM and CDR2 ANQGSEA. This CDR3 is built from 14 residues. Trimming removed 0 bases from V and 8 bases from J, with 16 bases in between. The chain's CDR3 is CSVEESARVKGYTF. The CDR3 DNA reads TGCAGCGTTGAAGAGTCCGCCAGGGTGAAAGGCTACACCTTC.

In its sample, this clonotype was seen many times. The chain carries TRBV27 and TRBJ1-1; 9 bases align to TRBD1. The length of the CDR3 is 13 residues. Unmatched junction bases numbered 3, after V lost 6 bases and J lost 4 bases. From germline, CDR1 is MNHEY and CDR2 SMNVEV (reference sequence). For the CDR3, the DNA is TGTGCCAGCAGGCGACAGGGGGGCACTGAAGCTTTCTTT. This codes for CASRRQGGTEAFF.

This clonotype was recorded at least ten times. The V and J genes are TRBV5-4 and TRBJ2-1, with D uncertain. Germline V lookup: CDR1 SGHNT, CDR2 YYREEE (reference sequence). This CDR3 comprises 17 residues. The V and J ends lost 1 base and 0 bases respectively, with 14 bases between them. This chain's CDR3 is CASSLHQVLGSYNEQFF. DNA for the CDR3: TGTGCCAGCAGCTTGCATCAGGTTTTGGGCTCCTACAATGAGCAGTTCTTC.

This clonotype was detected ten times or more. This chain uses TRBV12-3 or TRBV12-4 with TRBJ2-3; D gene unclear. The V end lost 1 base, the J end lost 5 bases, and 19 bases lay between the germline ends. This CDR3 is 17 amino acids long. The CDR3 sequence is CASSLVVGLAGRDTQYF. Written as DNA, the CDR3 is TGTGCCAGCAGTTTAGTCGTTGGGTTAGCCGGCCGAGATACGCAGTATTTT.

This clonotype appeared many times. The V gene is TRBV5-8, the J gene TRBJ2-3, with D perhaps TRBD2 (5 bases). CDR1 and CDR2 (germline): SGHTS, YDEGEE. Trimming took off 0 bases at V and 3 bases at J, with 14 bases between the two ends. The CDR3 spans 16 residues. DNA for the CDR3: TGTGCCAGCAGCTTGGCCGGGATACCAGCGACAGATACGCAGTATTTT. As protein: CASSLAGIPATDTQYF.

This clonotype came up many times. The genes are TRBV11-2 and TRBJ2-7; 13 nucleotides match TRBD2. J gave up 3 bases and V 5 bases, and 7 bases lay outside the gene matches. Germline CDR1 reads SGHAT; CDR2 reads FQNNGV. The CDR3 is 16 amino acids. Here the CDR3 reads CASSRRTSGGSYEQYF. CDR3 nucleotide sequence: TGTGCCAGCAGCCGGAGGACTAGCGGGGGAAGCTACGAGCAGTACTTC.

This rearrangement joins TRBV19 to TRBJ2-4, with D perhaps TRBD2 (5 bases). The CDR3 loop spans 16 amino acids. With 2 bases removed from V and 0 bases from J, the gap between germline ends came to 11 bases. CDR1 LNHDA and CDR2 SQIVND come from the germline V gene (reference sequence). CDR3 region: CASSIRLGLAKNIQYF. For the CDR3, the DNA is TGTGCCAGTAGTATAAGGCTCGGACTAGCCAAAAACATTCAGTACTTC.

This clonotype showed up many times. The chain carries TRBV2 and TRBJ1-1; D gene ambiguous. Between the trimmed V and J ends, which lost 3 bases and 1 base, there was a span of 9 bases. Germline CDR1 SNHLY, CDR2 FYNNEI. CDR3 size: 14 residues. The CDR3: CASSEPAPNTEAFF. DNA of the CDR3: TGTGCCAGCAGTGAGCCCGCCCCGAACACTGAAGCTTTCTTT.

This clonotype showed up many times. This chain joins TRBV5-4 and TRBJ2-7, with D tentatively TRBD1 or TRBD2 (5 bases each). V gave up 4 bases and J gave up 0 bases, with 14 bases separating them. Looked up from germline, CDR1 is SGHNT and CDR2 is YYREEE (reference sequence). The CDR3 contains 15 residues. The CDR3, as DNA: TGTGCCAGCAGCCAAATGACAGACTACTCCTACGAGCAGTACTTC. The encoded protein is CASSQMTDYSYEQYF.

At least ten counts were recorded for this clonotype. The rearrangement joins TRBV3-1 to TRBJ2-2; no definite D call. Trimming took off 6 bases at V and 0 bases at J, with 11 bases between the two ends. This CDR3 contains 15 residues. Germline lookup yields CDR1 LGHDT and CDR2 YNNKEL (reference sequence). The CDR3 spells CASRAADPNTGELFF. The CDR3 DNA reads TGTGCCAGCAGGGCTGCGGACCCGAACACCGGGGAGCTGTTTTTT. Together with reference TRBV3-1 and TRBJ2-2, the CDR3 gives the full variable domain: DTAVSQTPKYLVTQMGNDKSIKCEQNLGHDTMYWYKQDSKKFLKIMFSYNNKELIINETVPNRFSPKSPDKAHLNLHINSLELGDSAVYFCASRAADPNTGELFFGEGSRLTVL.

Many counts were recorded for this clonotype. V usage is TRBV12-3 or TRBV12-4 and J usage is TRBJ2-7, with TRBD1 matching over 9 bases. This CDR3 has 15 amino acids. With V trimmed by 5 bases and J by 2 bases, 7 bases remained unmatched. The CDR3, as DNA: TGTGCCAGCAGTGGTGACAGGGGGAAGGCCTACGAGCAGTACTTC. Protein sequence: CASSGDRGKAYEQYF.

J is TRBJ2-7 and V is TRBV6-1; D ambiguous. The CDR3 is 10 amino acids. V was shortened by 10 bases and J by 2 bases, with 6 bases between the two germline ends. Germline CDR1 and CDR2: MNHNS and SASEGT. The CDR3 loop reads CATSPYEQYF. Written as DNA, the CDR3 is TGTGCCACCTCCCCCTACGAGCAGTACTTC.

The chain uses TRBV6-1 and TRBJ2-2; D is perhaps TRBD1 (5 bases). The germline V and J ends were trimmed by 7 bases and 1 base, with 10 bases remaining between them. The CDR3 has 14 amino acids. Germline values: CDR1 MNHNS, CDR2 SASEGT. The CDR3 spells CASIRQWNTGELFF. The CDR3 bases are TGTGCCAGCATAAGACAGTGGAACACCGGGGAGCTGTTTTTT.

This clonotype was seen repeatedly, ten times or more. The chain is built from TRBV7-9 and TRBJ1-1; possibly TRBD1 for D (5 bases). The V and J ends lost 3 bases and 4 bases respectively, with 9 bases between them. CDR3 size: 13 residues. The germline CDR1 and CDR2 sequences are SEHNR and FQNEAQ (reference sequence). Here the CDR3 DNA reads TGTGCCAGCAGCTTCGGGGGAACCACTGAAGCTTTCTTT. This gives the protein CASSFGGTTEAFF.

This clonotype was seen repeatedly, ten times or more. The CDR3 protein is CASSFIGLPNEKLFF. For the CDR3, the DNA is TGTGCCAGCAGCTTTATCGGACTGCCTAATGAAAAACTGTTTTTT. V usage is TRBV12-3 or TRBV12-4 and J usage is TRBJ1-4; no clear D. Trimming shortened V by 6 bases and J by 3 bases, and 14 bases separated the two germline ends. This CDR3 comprises 15 residues.

This clonotype was observed many times. The chain couples TRBV12-3 or TRBV12-4 to TRBJ2-1; D ambiguous. This CDR3 contains 13 residues. The V and J ends lost 0 bases and 7 bases respectively, with 7 bases between them. CDR3 coding DNA: TGTGCCAGCAGTTTAGCACCTGGGAATGAGCAGTTCTTC. It translates to CASSLAPGNEQFF.